These 8 T cell receptor beta chains were all obtained from the same sample, sequenced in a study of T cells in localized non-small cell lung cancer. The protocol was immunoSEQ multiplex PCR, while the TCRdb copy is restricted to in-frame clones and leaves out a portion. Of about 2,200 clones listed, around 18% are singletons. The sequencing here drew on normal lung tissue next to the tumor, taken before any cancer treatment. These receptors all come from a man aged 40 to 75 with stage I squamous cell lung carcinoma.

This clone showed up just a few times. The chain has TRBV28 and TRBJ1-1; no clear D gene. V lost 5 bases and J 0 bases, leaving 7 bases between the germline ends. The CDR3 covers 13 residues. CDR1 and CDR2 from the germline V gene are MDHEN and SYDVKM. The CDR3 loop is CASSLDMNTEAFF. For the CDR3, the DNA is TGTGCCAGCAGTCTAGATATGAACACTGAAGCTTTCTTT.

V usage is TRBV19 and J usage is TRBJ2-7; 11 bases map to TRBD2. V was pared by 10 bases and J by 5 bases, with 7 bases of the junction left unmatched. This CDR3 is built from 13 residues. Germline assignment: CDR1 LNHDA and CDR2 SQIVND (reference sequence). The CDR3 region is CATRGGLADEQYF. The CDR3 DNA follows: TGTGCCACTCGCGGGGGACTAGCGGACGAGCAGTACTTC.

By frequency in the sample, this clone is medium-sized. The CDR3 is CASSLGSPWTDTQYF. In DNA form, the CDR3 reads TGTGCCAGCAGCTTGGGCTCCCCGTGGACAGATACGCAGTATTTT. The J gene is TRBJ2-3, the V gene TRBV11-3; the D is unclear. This CDR3 has 15 residues. Germline values: CDR1 SGHNT, CDR2 YENEEA. V was clipped by 3 bases and J by 3 bases, with 13 bases between them.

This clone appeared a single time. As DNA, the CDR3 is TGCAGCGTCTTTGGGACTAGCGGGAGGTCCCGCGAGCAGTACTTC. It codes for CSVFGTSGRSREQYF. The rearrangement joins TRBV29-1 to TRBJ2-7; 15 nucleotides agree with TRBD2. The germline V gene has CDR1 SQVTM and CDR2 ANQGSEA. The CDR3 totals 15 residues. The ends lost 6 bases at V and 6 bases at J; junction bases unmatched: 9.

The chain combines TRBV11-3 with TRBJ2-2; tentative D call: TRBD2 (6 bases). This CDR3 is built from 16 residues. The V end was cut by 3 bases, the J end by 1 base, with 12 bases between. The germline gives CDR1 SGHNT, CDR2 YENEEA. The CDR3 spells CASSLATGVNTGELFF. As DNA, the CDR3 is TGTGCCAGCAGCTTGGCAACGGGAGTGAACACCGGGGAGCTGTTTTTT.

Within the sample, this clone is medium-sized. The chain combines TRBV9 with TRBJ2-3; 11 bases line up with TRBD2. Germline lookup yields CDR1 SGDLS and CDR2 YYNGEE. The CDR3 runs 16 residues. The V and J ends lost 0 bases and 6 bases, in that order; junction bases with no gene match: 6. The CDR3 bases are TGTGCCAGCAGCGTAGATACTAGCGGGAGATGGGATACGCAGTATTTT. It codes for CASSVDTSGRWDTQYF. Using reference TRBV9 and TRBJ2-3 for the parts outside the CDR3, the full variable domain is DSGVTQTPKHLITATGQRVTLRCSPRSGDLSVYWYQQSLDQGLQFLIQYYNGEERAKGNILERFSAQQFPDLHSELNLSSLELGDSALYFCASSVDTSGRWDTQYFGPGTRLTVL.

This clone was detected a few times. The chain employs TRBV7-2 and TRBJ1-1; D gene unclear. Looked up from germline, CDR1 is SGHTA and CDR2 is FQGNSA. Trimming removed 1 base from V and 3 bases from J, with 6 bases in between. The CDR3 length is 13 residues. DNA of the CDR3: TGTGCCAGCAGCTTAGTAATGGACACTGAAGCTTTCTTT. Translation gives CASSLVMDTEAFF.

This clone is medium-sized. This chain joins TRBV18 and TRBJ2-2, with 7 bases that match TRBD2. The CDR3 runs to 14 residues. The V gene's germline CDR1 is KGHSH and CDR2 LQKENI. With 8 bases clipped from V and 0 bases from J, the junction kept 3 bases outside the gene matches. The CDR3 nucleotides are TGTGCCAGCCCGGGGGGACCGAACACCGGGGAGCTGTTTTTT. Its protein product is CASPGGPNTGELFF.